The rows below give T cell receptor beta chains drawn from one sample of a study of shared clonotypes between healthy human individuals. The assay was immunoSEQ multiplex PCR, and TCRdb's table has in-frame clones only and misses some. The sample holds 400,000 to 600,000 clones; 70% to 80% are singletons and the top ten take under 15%. Sequencing was performed on PBMCs. The receptors shown here come from a woman in her 40s in good health. Some clones in this sample may be carry-over from other donors' samples. The CDR3 runs from the conserved cysteine through the conserved F or W. A D gene is named only where the DNA matches it firmly. Clone size is shown for a subset of rows, as once, few, many or a class of expanded clone.

TRBJ2-7 | - | TRBV28 | once | CASRRGASAYEQYF | TGTGCCAGCAGGCGGGGAGCTAGCGCGTACGAGCAGTACTTC
TRBJ2-1 | TRBD1 | TRBV5-1 | - | CASSLGGQGGINEQFF | TGCGCCAGCAGCTTGGGGGGACAGGGTGGAATCAATGAGCAGTTCTTC
TRBJ1-5 | - | TRBV7-2 | - | CASSLMGYSNQPQHF | TGTGCCAGCAGCTTGATGGGATATAGCAATCAGCCCCAGCATTTT
TRBJ2-1 | - | TRBV5-1 | - | CASSLTSHEQFF | TGCGCCAGCAGCTTGACTAGCCATGAGCAGTTCTTC
TRBJ2-7 | - | TRBV5-1 | - | CASSSTGTRSYEQYF | TGCGCCAGCAGCAGCACCGGGACGAGATCCTACGAGCAGTACTTC
TRBJ2-5 | TRBD2 | TRBV7-9 | - | CASSLSGGYQETQYF | TGTGCCAGCAGCCTTAGCGGGGGGTACCAAGAGACCCAGTACTTC
TRBJ2-1 | TRBD1 | TRBV19 | - | CASRYTGGNYNEQFF | TGTGCCAGTAGATACACAGGGGGCAACTACAATGAGCAGTTCTTC
TRBJ2-7 | - | TRBV15 | - | CATSRDPNYEQYF | TGTGCCACCAGCAGAGATCCGAATTACGAGCAGTACTTC
TRBJ2-7 | - | TRBV5-1 | - | CASSLRGSAYEQYF | TGCGCCAGCAGCCTACGGGGGTCAGCCTACGAGCAGTACTTC
TRBJ2-3 | TRBD2 | TRBV18 | - | CASSLARTSGTDTQYF | TGTGCCAGCTCCCTCGCTAGGACTAGCGGCACAGATACGCAGTATTTT
TRBJ2-7 | TRBD1 | TRBV7-6 | - | CASSLAGQVSSYEQYF | TGTGCCAGCAGCTTAGCGGGACAGGTCAGCTCCTACGAGCAGTACTTC